This T cell receptor beta chain was retrieved from a study of T cell changes during pregnancy in multiple sclerosis. Sequenced by immunoSEQ multiplex PCR; TCRdb stores in-frame clones only, minus some. The sample lists 90,000 to 120,000 clones; 91% were seen once. V was shortened by 4 bases and J by 7 bases, with 13 bases between the two germline ends. CDR1 SGDLS and CDR2 YYNGEE come from the germline V gene. The CDR3 contains 13 residues. This clonotype was sampled from a female donor with multiple sclerosis, enrolled in a pregnancy study. Material: peripheral blood, obtained after pregnancy. This chain uses TRBV9 with TRBJ2-3; D gene uncertain. Here the CDR3 DNA reads TGTGCCAGCAGCAGCGCTTCAGATTATACGCAGTATTTT. Translated: CASSSASDYTQYF.